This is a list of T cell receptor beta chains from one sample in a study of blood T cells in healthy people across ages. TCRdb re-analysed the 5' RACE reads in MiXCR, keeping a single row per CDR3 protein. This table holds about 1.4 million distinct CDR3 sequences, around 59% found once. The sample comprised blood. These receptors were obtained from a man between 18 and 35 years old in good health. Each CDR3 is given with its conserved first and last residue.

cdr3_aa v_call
CAAAGVGPGELFF TRBV20-1
CASSPGTVVNEQYF TRBV27
CASSPPGADTEAFF TRBV18
CASSEGQGARADTQYF TRBV9
CASSEWRQGVAKNIRYF TRBV25-1
CSAQMNSGGQTQYF TRBV20-1
CASSQESDINGYTF TRBV3-1
CASRITYEQYF TRBV2
CASSTERVLSGANVLTF TRBV7-8
CASSAGTANLQETQYF TRBV7-9
CASFTSTGVMEQYF TRBV18
CASSLVRGFAEQYF TRBV7-6
CASSSLPQDGEQFF TRBV7-2
CASSERLAAQYF TRBV2
CASSWVGAGGDTDTQYF TRBV7-2
CASSLVAGGDQPQHF TRBV5-5
CASSQETGLASYEQYF TRBV4-2
CASLAGNEQYF TRBV4-2
CASSYPAGELFF TRBV6-2/TRBV6-3
CSVSGGTSGANVLTF TRBV29-1
CSVAGQSSSYEQYF TRBV29-1
CSAPTSGGGNEQFF TRBV20-1
CASSQGTGANVLTF TRBV3-1
CASSDERSAKNIQYF TRBV2
CASSLGSASYGYTF TRBV12-3/TRBV12-4
CSVDWASGANVLTF TRBV29-1
CATSDFTGRLETQYF TRBV24-1
CASSIRDRGFGEQFF TRBV28
CASRPYQETQYF TRBV5-1
CASSQPLAGGLDGELFF TRBV4-1
CASSLARGQHYGYTF TRBV5-1
CASTPPGTRLYEQYF TRBV6-1
CSVEPLSSYEQYF TRBV29-1
CSAYPGGSYQETQFF TRBV20-1
CASSSERGAQRGTDTQYF TRBV5-4
CASIVGGDEQYF TRBV6-1
CASSLAWGSYEQYF TRBV28
CASSLSDRAPYEQYF TRBV12-3/TRBV12-4
CAISESLSPDTQYF TRBV10-3
CACRPGQYNEKQFF TRBV30
CSALDVGSSYEQYF TRBV20-1
CASSWNRGPNNHLTTNEKLFF TRBV6-5